The 21 T cell receptor beta chains given below trace back to one sample, sequenced in a study of shared clonotypes between healthy human individuals (TCRdb year 2020). Libraries were prepared through the immunoSEQ multiplex PCR assay. What TCRdb holds here is the immuneACCESS table cut down to in-frame rearrangements. Part of the clones is not present; checked against another copy, under half of the missing clones reflect an unresolved V gene, and the others are unexplained. The sample records hundreds of thousands of clones, about 96% of which are singletons. The biggest ten clones account for 0.055% to 0.07% of the sample. Material for sequencing was naive CD4+ T cells sorted from blood. In the paper's terms, the cell subset or site label means: CD45RA+ positively selected. These receptors were obtained from a woman younger than 45 in good health.

With respect to this clone: One end of the junction is discordant with germline, which a read error may explain. The V and J genes are TRBV7-8 and TRBJ2-5, with D tentatively TRBD1 or TRBD2 (6 bases each). This CDR3 spans 17 amino acids. Germline V gene data show CDR1 as SGHVS and CDR2 as FQNEAQ. CDR3 protein: CASRLAATGSLQETQYF. CDR3 coding DNA: TGTGCCAGCAGATTAGCGGCCACAGGGTCCCTCCAAGAGACCCAGTACTTC.

The chain has TRBV5-3 and TRBJ2-2, with 13 nucleotides matching TRBD2. TRBV5-3 is placed among ORFs of uncertain function. With 0 bases clipped from V and 4 bases from J, the junction kept 15 bases outside the gene matches. The CDR3 extends over 21 amino acids. The CDR3: CARSLGRTLAGGPRGTGELFF. Here the CDR3 DNA reads TGTGCCAGAAGCTTGGGACGAACACTAGCGGGAGGGCCCCGTGGCACCGGGGAGCTGTTTTTT.

The chain is built from TRBV10-3 and TRBJ1-1; no clear D. V was clipped by 6 bases and J by 1 base, with 9 bases between them. The CDR3 runs 13 residues. Per germline, CDR1 ENHRY and CDR2 SYGVKD. The CDR3 region is CAIRNGWNTEAFF. In DNA form, the CDR3 reads TGTGCCATCAGGAATGGCTGGAACACTGAAGCTTTCTTT.

V is TRBV28 and J is TRBJ1-1; D is unresolved. Trimming removed 3 bases at V and 0 bases at J, with 14 bases between. Germline CDR1 reads MDHEN; CDR2 reads SYDVKM. The CDR3 covers 16 residues. In DNA form, the CDR3 reads TGTGCCAGCAGTTTTGATCACGCTACACTGAACACTGAAGCTTTCTTT. The encoded protein is CASSFDHATLNTEAFF. The complete variable domain, with remaining parts taken from reference TRBV28 and TRBJ1-1, reads DVKVTQSSRYLVKRTGEKVFLECVQDMDHENMFWYRQDPGLGLRLIYFSYDVKMKEKGDIPEGYSVSREKKERFSLILESASTNQTSMYLCASSFDHATLNTEAFFGQGTRLTVV.

The chain uses TRBV29-1 and TRBJ2-5; 10 bases are shared with TRBD1. Germline V CDR1 and CDR2: SQVTM, ANQGSEA. J was trimmed by 1 base and V by 1 base; bases with no gene match: 0. This CDR3 contains 14 residues. CDR3 DNA: TGCAGCGTTGAAGGGACAGGGGGCCAAGAGACCCAGTACTTC. Translating gives CSVEGTGGQETQYF.

The DNA of the CDR3 is TGTGCCAGCAGCAACATTTACTTGGAAGACGAGTCAGATACGCAGTATTTT. It yields the protein CASSNIYLEDESDTQYF. This chain connects TRBV7-9 to TRBJ2-3, with D hard to call. There are 17 residues in the CDR3. Germline values: CDR1 SEHNR, CDR2 FQNEAQ (reference sequence). The germline V and J ends were trimmed by 5 bases and 4 bases, with 22 bases remaining between them.

This clone was seen a handful of times. V gene TRBV7-9 combines with J gene TRBJ1-1; 8 nucleotides align to TRBD1. V was clipped by 1 base and J by 0 bases; unmatched bases: 1. Germline CDR1 SEHNR, CDR2 FQNEAQ (reference sequence). The CDR3 is 15 amino acids. CDR3 in DNA: TGTGCCAGCAGCTTAGTGGGACAGGTGAACACTGAAGCTTTCTTT. This sequence encodes CASSLVGQVNTEAFF.

V gene TRBV11-2 combines with J gene TRBJ2-3, with D tentatively TRBD2 (5 bases). The V gene lost 0 bases and the J gene lost 2 bases, with 9 bases spanning the gap. The CDR3 is 15 amino acids. The germline V gene has CDR1 SGHAT and CDR2 FQNNGV. The CDR3: CASSLDREITDTQYF. Written as DNA, the CDR3 is TGTGCCAGCAGCTTAGATAGGGAGATCACAGATACGCAGTATTTT.

This chain joins TRBV11-3 and TRBJ2-5; a possible D gene is TRBD1 (6 bases). With 4 bases removed from V and 0 bases from J, the gap between germline ends came to 9 bases. CDR3 length equals 14 residues. Germline CDR1 SGHNT, CDR2 YENEEA. In nucleotides, the CDR3 is TGTGCCAGCAGCTCCAGGACAGACCAAGAGACCCAGTACTTC. It yields the protein CASSSRTDQETQYF.

V usage is TRBV28 and J usage is TRBJ1-1; D gene unclear. Looked up from germline, CDR1 is MDHEN and CDR2 is SYDVKM. This CDR3 region has 13 residues. V was pared by 3 bases and J by 5 bases, with 10 bases between. This CDR3 is CASSLQLGTEAFF. The CDR3 coding sequence is TGTGCCAGCAGTTTGCAGCTGGGAACTGAAGCTTTCTTT.

The chain is built from TRBV7-2 and TRBJ2-7; 8 bases are a match to TRBD2. CDR1 and CDR2 (germline): SGHTA, FQGNSA. This CDR3 has 15 amino acids. J lost 3 bases, V lost 6 bases, and 10 bases had no gene match. DNA for the CDR3: TGTGCCAGCAGAAAAACTAGCGGACGACTCTACGAGCAGTACTTC. Its translation is CASRKTSGRLYEQYF.

To note about this clone: The same CDR3 arises from other DNA sequences in this sample as well. The rearrangement joins TRBV28 to TRBJ1-1; D unresolved. V lost 6 bases, J lost 1 base, and 3 bases lay in between. The CDR3 totals 11 residues. Germline CDR1 reads MDHEN; CDR2 reads SYDVKM. CDR3 sequence reads: CASRGNTEAFF. CDR3 nucleotide sequence: TGTGCCAGCAGGGGGAACACTGAAGCTTTCTTT.

The rearrangement links TRBV19 to TRBJ1-1; D is uncertain. The CDR3 length is 13 residues. CDR1 is LNHDA and CDR2 is SQIVND in the germline V gene (reference sequence). Trimming removed 8 bases from V and 5 bases from J, with 15 bases in between. The CDR3 is CASRTELGTEAFF. CDR3 DNA: TGTGCCAGTCGAACCGAGCTGGGGACTGAAGCTTTCTTT.

This clone was picked up one time. The gene calls are TRBV6-6 and TRBJ2-7; the match to TRBD1 covers 7 bases. With V trimmed by 10 bases and J by 5 bases, 11 bases remained unmatched. The CDR3 length is 13 residues. Germline V CDR1 and CDR2: MNHNY, SVGAGI (reference sequence). The CDR3 region is CATRGTGRNEQYF. The CDR3 DNA sequence: TGTGCCACCAGGGGGACGGGACGGAACGAGCAGTACTTC.

This clone was observed once. The rearrangement joins TRBV7-2 to TRBJ2-7; unclear D gene. The CDR3 contains 14 residues. Per the germline V gene, CDR1 is SGHTA and CDR2 is FQGNSA. Trimming pared 0 bases from V and 4 bases from J, leaving 10 bases between. CDR3: CASSLAGSGYEQYF. CDR3 DNA: TGTGCCAGCAGCTTAGCGGGAAGTGGGTACGAGCAGTACTTC. The entire variable domain, with the rest obtained from reference TRBV7-2 and TRBJ2-7, is as follows: GAGVSQSPSNKVTEKGKDVELRCDPISGHTALYWYRQSLGQGLEFLIYFQGNSAPDKSGLPSDRFSAERTGGSVSTLTIQRTQQEDSAVYLCASSLAGSGYEQYFGPGTRLTVT.

The V gene is TRBV11-2, the J gene TRBJ2-1; 9 bases fit TRBD2. J lost 11 bases, V lost 4 bases, and 6 bases had no gene match. This CDR3 spans 13 amino acids. Germline V gene lookup returns CDR1 SGHAT and CDR2 FQNNGV. The CDR3 spells CASSSPSSGKQFF. The DNA for the CDR3 is TGTGCCAGCAGCTCACCCTCTAGCGGGAAGCAGTTCTTC.

The J gene is TRBJ2-5, the V gene TRBV2; D may be TRBD1 (5 bases). The CDR3 is made up of 15 amino acids. Germline values: CDR1 SNHLY, CDR2 FYNNEI. Trimming removed 4 bases from V and 5 bases from J, with 17 bases in between. CDR3 sequence: CASSGQGVLRETQYF. Here the CDR3 DNA reads TGTGCCAGCAGTGGCCAAGGGGTACTACGGGAGACCCAGTACTTC.

The rearrangement links TRBV28 to TRBJ2-7, with no clear D. V was trimmed by 2 bases and J by 5 bases, leaving 10 bases between them. The CDR3 contains 13 residues. CDR1 and CDR2 from the germline V gene are MDHEN and SYDVKM. In DNA, the CDR3 is TGTGCCAGCAGTTTAGCCGACTTCCACGAGCAGTACTTC. Encoded protein: CASSLADFHEQYF.

This chain links TRBV5-8 with TRBJ1-2; possibly TRBD1 for D (5 bases). Trimming removed 0 bases from V and 4 bases from J, with 7 bases in between. CDR3 length: 13 amino acids. Germline assignment: CDR1 SGHTS and CDR2 YDEGEE. The CDR3 is CASSLGGGYGYTF. Written as DNA, the CDR3 is TGTGCCAGCAGCTTGGGTGGGGGCTATGGCTACACCTTC.

The chain employs TRBV19 and TRBJ2-6; 8 positions agree with TRBD1. In germline, CDR1 is LNHDA, CDR2 SQIVND (reference sequence). This CDR3 contains 18 residues. Losses at the gene ends were 6 bases for V and 0 bases for J; bases not matched to a gene: 10. The CDR3 is CASSFSGTGFSGANVLTF. The CDR3 DNA reads as TGTGCCAGTAGCTTCTCCGGGACAGGCTTCTCTGGGGCCAACGTCCTGACTTTC.

The genes are TRBV7-2 and TRBJ2-7; TRBD1 or TRBD2 may be the D gene (6 bases each). This CDR3 has 17 residues. V lost 5 bases and J lost 0, with 20 bases in between. CDR1 and CDR2 from the germline V gene are SGHTA and FQGNSA. Here the CDR3 reads CASSPLRRGRSSYEQYF. The CDR3 coding sequence is TGTGCCAGCAGCCCCCTCCGCCGGGGGCGGAGCTCCTACGAGCAGTACTTC. The full variable domain, completed using reference TRBV7-2 and TRBJ2-7, is GAGVSQSPSNKVTEKGKDVELRCDPISGHTALYWYRQSLGQGLEFLIYFQGNSAPDKSGLPSDRFSAERTGGSVSTLTIQRTQQEDSAVYLCASSPLRRGRSSYEQYFGPGTRLTVT.